This TCR beta chain originates from a study of brain T cells in children with intractable seizures. The germline V and J ends were trimmed by 6 bases and 0 bases, with 13 bases remaining between them. The CDR3 length is 15 residues. CDR1 is MGHRA, CDR2 YSYEKL, per germline. The time point was: blood from clinic visit 5 months post-surgery; TSC patient then seizure free. Repertoires were generated with immunoSEQ multiplex PCR, while TCRdb's copy carries only in-frame clones and drops some. The repertoire holds hundreds of thousands of clones, over 90% seen once, with about 6% in the top ten. Sequenced here: peripheral blood, sampled less than 6 months after surgery. The receptor comes from a boy under two years old with tuberous sclerosis and intractable seizures. The chain joins TRBV4-1 to TRBJ2-3, with a tentative D call TRBD2 (6 bases). Written as DNA, the CDR3 is TGCGCCAGCAGGGTTAGCGGCCCTAGCACAGATACGCAGTATTTT. Translation gives CASRVSGPSTDTQYF.